This T cell receptor beta chain stems from a study of blood T cell repertoires in COVID-19. Study background: Spain, Italy and the United States supplied samples that represented acute and convalescent COVID-19. Sample material is recorded as cDNA or gDNA derived from T cells, B-cell-depleted T cells, or PBMCs.

V lost 5 bases and J 2 bases, leaving 7 bases between the germline ends. Germline lookup yields CDR1 SGHRS and CDR2 YFSETQ. This CDR3 is built from 13 residues. Original analysis: Reference gene primer amplification gave nucleated cell count estimates. Data came from immunoSEQ multiplex PCR; TCRdb stores just in-frame clones and leaves some out. V and J calls plus clone size are reproduced from that table; the DNA served to infer D and trimming. The sample consists of around 320,000 clones, around 90% of them appearing once. V is TRBV5-1 and J is TRBJ2-2; weak D call: TRBD1 (6 bases). The origin of this receptor is a woman under 30 with acute COVID-19. Sequenced material: PBMCs or T cells enriched from blood (not recorded which). The CDR3 loop reads CASRTGNTGELFF. CDR3 DNA sequence: TGCGCCAGCAGGACAGGCAACACCGGGGAGCTGTTTTTT.